One and the same sample provided the 18 T cell receptor beta chains below, sequenced in a study of T cells after yellow fever vaccination. MiXCR was run by TCRdb on the 5' RACE reads, yielding one entry per CDR3 protein. The sample carries hundreds of thousands of distinct CDR3 sequences, around 4% recorded once. The material was PBMCs, obtained on the day of the yellow fever booster vaccination. The receptors derive from a man aged 18 to 30 who received the YFV17D yellow fever vaccine.

This clonotype was seen at least ten times. The gene calls are TRBV10-2 and TRBJ1-4; no reliable D call. This CDR3 has 12 residues. CDR1 and CDR2 from the germline V gene are WSHSY and SAAADI. V was clipped by 4 bases and J by 6 bases, with 6 bases between them. The CDR3 here is CASSAGDEKLFF. In DNA, the CDR3 is TGCGCCAGCAGTGCTGGAGATGAAAAACTGTTTTTT.

This clonotype was picked up many times. V usage is TRBV4-3 and J usage is TRBJ1-2, with a possible D match to TRBD1 (6 bases). The V gene's germline CDR1 is LGHNA and CDR2 YSLEER. Trimming took off 3 bases at V and 5 bases at J, with 13 bases between the two ends. This CDR3 comprises 14 residues. The CDR3 DNA follows: TGCGCCAGCAGCCATGGAGGGGGGGGATATGGCTACACCTTC. Translating gives CASSHGGGGYGYTF.

The table lists this clonotype with many counts. The chain combines TRBV7-2 with TRBJ2-7; a possible D gene is TRBD2 (5 bases). The CDR3 is 13 residues long. V dropped 5 bases and J dropped 3 bases, with 11 bases sitting between them. The germline gives CDR1 SGHTA, CDR2 FQGNSA. CDR3 region: CASSLGADYEQYV. The CDR3 nucleotides read TGTGCCAGCAGCCTGGGAGCGGACTACGAGCAGTACGTC.

This clonotype was recorded a few times. The J gene is TRBJ2-3, the V gene TRBV4-1; no clear D gene. The CDR3 covers 16 residues. Trimming removed 0 bases from V and 1 base from J, with 11 bases in between. Germline loops: CDR1 MGHRA, CDR2 YSYEKL. The CDR3 reads CASSQDPGGRTDTQYF. The CDR3 region has the DNA TGCGCCAGCAGCCAAGACCCCGGTGGTCGCACAGATACGCAGTATTTT.

This clonotype was found many times. The rearrangement uses TRBV13 and TRBJ2-7; the D gene is possibly TRBD1 (6 bases). Germline V CDR1 and CDR2: PRHDT, FYEKMQ (reference sequence). The ends were cut back, 4 bases at V and 6 bases at J, with 10 bases in the middle. The CDR3 has 12 amino acids. This CDR3 reads CASSWGQSEQYV. The CDR3 DNA follows: TGTGCCAGCAGCTGGGGACAAAGCGAGCAGTACGTC.

This clonotype appeared many times. The CDR3 sequence is CASSEPSPGFYNEQFF. The CDR3, as DNA: TGTGCCAGCAGTGAACCCTCCCCCGGGTTCTACAATGAGCAGTTCTTC. The genes are TRBV25-1 and TRBJ2-1; D remains ambiguous. Germline CDR1 reads MGHDK; CDR2 reads SYGVNS. Trimming removed 2 bases from V and 3 bases from J, with 14 bases in between. The CDR3 sequence is 16 residues long.

This chain uses TRBV20-1 with TRBJ1-2; D is unclear. Germline loops: CDR1 DFQATT, CDR2 SNEGSKA (reference sequence). The CDR3 is 16 residues long. Trimming pared 0 bases from V and 8 bases from J, leaving 22 bases between. CDR3 DNA: TGCAGTGCTAGAGATTCCGACACCCCAATCCGCGAGGGCTACACCTTC. It specifies CSARDSDTPIREGYTF.

Many counts were recorded for this clonotype. The V call is TRBV29-1, the J call TRBJ2-7, with 9 bases lining up with TRBD1. The CDR3 has 13 amino acids. After removal of 3 bases from V and 4 bases from J, the junction contained 4 bases not matched to a gene. The germline V gene encodes CDR1 SQVTM and CDR2 ANQGSEA. CDR3 in amino acids: CSVEGDREYEQYF. The CDR3 nucleotides are TGCAGCGTTGAGGGGGACAGGGAATACGAGCAGTACTTC.

Many counts were recorded for this clonotype. V is TRBV12-3 or TRBV12-4 and J is TRBJ1-6, with a possible D match to TRBD1 (5 bases). Between the trimmed V and J ends, which lost 2 bases and 7 bases, there was a span of 9 bases. This CDR3 contains 14 residues. The DNA for the CDR3 is TGTGCCAGCAGTTTACGGGGGTGGAATTCACCCCTCCACTTT. Protein: CASSLRGWNSPLHF.

The J gene is TRBJ2-5, the V gene TRBV25-1; maybe TRBD2 (6 bases). There are 12 residues in the CDR3. The V and J ends lost 2 bases and 5 bases respectively, with 6 bases between them. Germline CDR1 and CDR2: MGHDK and SYGVNS. The DNA for the CDR3 is TGTGCCAGCAGTGAAGCGGGGGAGACCCAGTACTTC. This gives the protein CASSEAGETQYF.

This clonotype was recorded at least ten times. The chain couples TRBV10-3 to TRBJ2-2; TRBD2 might be the D (6 bases). The CDR3 spans 17 residues. The ends were cut back, 4 bases at V and 1 base at J, with 16 bases in the middle. Per germline, CDR1 ENHRY and CDR2 SYGVKD. Here the CDR3 DNA reads TGTGCCATCAGTGCCATCACCCGGGACTTGAACACCGGGGAGCTGTTTTTT. Its translation: CAISAITRDLNTGELFF.

In its sample, this clonotype was seen a few times. This sequence joins TRBV7-2 and TRBJ2-7, with 8 bases identical to TRBD1. This CDR3 contains 14 residues. Germline lookup yields CDR1 SGHTA and CDR2 FQGNSA. V trimming: 7 bases; J trimming: 4 bases; junction bases outside the gene matches: 9. For the CDR3, the DNA is TGTGCCAGCACCCCTCGGGACAGGTTATACGAGCAGTACTTC. Translation gives CASTPRDRLYEQYF.

The chain uses TRBV7-9 and TRBJ1-6; D is unclear. This CDR3 is 16 amino acids long. CDR1 and CDR2 from the germline V gene are SEHNR and FQNEAQ (reference sequence). V shed 1 base and J shed 5 bases, with 12 bases lying between them. The CDR3 DNA follows: TGTGCCAGCAGCTTAGACGTGGAGGGCCATAATTCACCCCTCCACTTT. It encodes CASSLDVEGHNSPLHF.

This clonotype was counted a few times. The chain is built from TRBV2 and TRBJ2-7; unclear D gene. Per germline, CDR1 SNHLY and CDR2 FYNNEI. The CDR3 consists of 15 residues. With 6 bases removed from V and 0 bases from J, the gap between germline ends came to 15 bases. CDR3 loop: CASRPSLVDSYEQYV. The CDR3 region has the DNA TGTGCCAGCAGGCCTTCCTTGGTGGACTCCTACGAGCAGTACGTC.

The V call is TRBV20-1, the J call TRBJ2-7, with a possible D match to TRBD1 (5 bases). This CDR3 comprises 16 residues. CDR1 is DFQATT and CDR2 is SNEGSKA in the germline V gene (reference sequence). V was trimmed by 5 bases and J by 0 bases, leaving 20 bases between them. The CDR3 DNA sequence: TGCAGTGCTGAACAGGTTAATCCGCCCAACTCCTACGAGCAGTACTTC. The encoded protein is CSAEQVNPPNSYEQYF.

In its sample, this clonotype was seen many times. This rearrangement joins TRBV6-5 to TRBJ2-7; D assignment may be TRBD1 or TRBD2 (5 bases each). Looked up from germline, CDR1 is MNHEY and CDR2 is SVGAGI. V was clipped by 7 bases and J by 2 bases, with 15 bases between them. The CDR3 extends over 14 amino acids. In DNA form, the CDR3 reads TGTGCCAGCAAGGGGAGCAGGGCTACCTACGAGCAGTACGTC. Translating it yields CASKGSRATYEQYV.

This clonotype was detected many times. The chain employs TRBV4-1 and TRBJ2-7; no clear D gene. CDR1 and CDR2 (germline): MGHRA, YSYEKL. This CDR3 is built from 15 residues. V lost 5 bases and J lost 3, with 17 bases in between. The CDR3 protein is CASSAYFGPDYEQYV. CDR3 nucleotides: TGCGCCAGCAGCGCTTACTTTGGCCCCGACTACGAGCAGTACGTC.

This chain links TRBV4-2 with TRBJ2-6, with D possibly matching TRBD2 (6 bases). Germline V gene data show CDR1 as LGHNA and CDR2 as YNFKEQ. V was trimmed by 3 bases and J by 1 base, leaving 16 bases between them. The CDR3 contains 18 residues. CDR3 coding DNA: TGTGCCAGCAGCCAGACTGTGCAGGCGGGATCTGGGGCCAACGTCCTGACTTTC. Protein sequence: CASSQTVQAGSGANVLTF.